This paragraph reports one T cell receptor (beta chain). Its matching antigen is unknown. The primer mix had 60 Vbeta and 13 Jbeta primers. TCRdb's table, derived via immunoSEQ multiplex PCR, lists solely in-frame clones and lacks some. The data show around 130,000 clones, 82% seen once. Germline-derived CDR1 and CDR2 are SGHVS and FQNEAQ. Germline trimming cut 1 base from V and 5 bases from J; bases unmatched to any gene: 12. This CDR3 contains 18 residues. The entry originates in a study of cytomegalovirus exposure and HLA in healthy donors. Whole-study results and caveats: An analysis done earlier found most TCR beta V segments productive about 90% or about 30% of the time. HLA alleles showed associations with around 15,000 TCR beta sequences in a later analysis, at a 0.05 false discovery rate. V- and J-gene trimming in TCR beta was tied to a missense DCLRE1C variant by an analysis performed later.

The chain combines TRBV7-8 with TRBJ1-5; TRBD1 matches 9 bases. The sample was PBMCs. This receptor was identified in a male donor in good health and CMV-seropositive. CDR3 loop: CASSLVVAGQGGHQPQHF. The CDR3 nucleotides are TGTGCCAGCAGCTTAGTGGTAGCGGGACAGGGAGGCCATCAGCCCCAGCATTTT.